Shown below are 32 T cell receptor beta chains from a single sample sequenced in a study of a mutant IDH1 vaccine in newly diagnosed glioma (dated by TCRdb to 2020 to 2022). Libraries were built with the immunoSEQ multiplex PCR assay. TCRdb retrieved this table from immuneACCESS and kept in-frame rearrangements only. Not all clones are present; in checked studies, unresolved V genes account for under half, and no reason is known for the remainder. The sample yields some 54,000 clones; roughly 90% were counted once. The top ten constitute around 2.5% of the sample. The time point label of this sample denotes: week 11, during vaccination. Each vaccine dose was 300 ug of a 20-mer mutant IDH1 peptide in Montanide, given subcutaneously with topical imiquimod. These receptors' antigens are unknown. This specimen was PBMCs, taken from a glioma patient whose treatment included an IDH1 peptide vaccine. The receptors stem from a man aged 45 to 65 with glioma.

The chain employs TRBV11-2 and TRBJ2-7, with D unresolved. There are 13 residues in the CDR3. V was clipped by 3 bases and J by 3 bases, with 9 bases between them. Looked up from germline, CDR1 is SGHAT and CDR2 is FQNNGV. CDR3 coding DNA: TGTGCCAGCAGCTTTGGCGCCGACTACGAGCAGTACTTC. It translates to CASSFGADYEQYF. The whole variable domain, remainder taken from reference TRBV11-2 and TRBJ2-7, is EAGVAQSPRYKIIEKRQSVAFWCNPISGHATLYWYQQILGQGPKLLIQFQNNGVVDDSQLPKDRFSAERLKGVDSTLKIQPAKLEDSAVYLCASSFGADYEQYFGPGTRLTVT.

By share, this clone counts as medium-sized. The rearrangement uses TRBV4-2 and TRBJ1-1, with a weak D call TRBD1 (6 bases). Trimming took off 0 bases at V and 10 bases at J, with 12 bases between the two ends. The CDR3 consists of 13 residues. Germline lookup yields CDR1 LGHNA and CDR2 YNFKEQ. The DNA for the CDR3 is TGTGCCAGCAGCCAAGAGGGGGCCCGCCTAGCTTTCTTT. It translates to CASSQEGARLAFF.

The chain links TRBV6-1 to TRBJ1-2; TRBD1 agrees at 10 bases. The length of the CDR3 is 15 residues. Trimming at V came to 4 bases and at J to 2 bases, leaving 4 bases not matched to a gene. Germline V CDR1 and CDR2: MNHNS, SASEGT. This chain's CDR3 is CASSGLTGGNYGYTF. As DNA, the CDR3 is TGTGCCAGCAGTGGGCTGACAGGGGGCAACTATGGCTACACCTTC.

The chain has TRBV5-6 and TRBJ2-3; no clear D. With 4 bases removed from V and 6 bases from J, the gap between germline ends came to 6 bases. The CDR3 runs to 11 residues. The germline V gene has CDR1 SGHDT and CDR2 YYEEEE. CDR3 DNA: TGTGCCAGCAGCCAGGAGGATACGCAGTATTTT. This encodes CASSQEDTQYF. The entire variable domain, with the rest obtained from reference TRBV5-6 and TRBJ2-3, is as follows: DAGVTQSPTHLIKTRGQQVTLRCSPKSGHDTVSWYQQALGQGPQFIFQYYEEEERQRGNFPDRFSGHQFPNYSSELNVNALLLGDSALYLCASSQEDTQYFGPGTRLTVL.

V gene TRBV19 combines with J gene TRBJ1-1, with D unresolved. The CDR3 is 15 amino acids. V was shortened by 6 bases and J by 4 bases, with 18 bases between the two germline ends. Germline V gene data show CDR1 as LNHDA and CDR2 as SQIVND (reference sequence). CDR3 in DNA: TGTGCCAGTAGCGGGGTACGTTACAGTGTCACTGAAGCTTTCTTT. Translated: CASSGVRYSVTEAFF.

The chain couples TRBV7-2 to TRBJ2-6, with 9 positions matching TRBD2. Per the germline V gene, CDR1 is SGHTA and CDR2 is FQGNSA. CDR3 size: 19 residues. After removal of 1 base from V and 0 bases from J, the junction contained 7 bases not matched to a gene. The CDR3 spells CASSLVLLAGVSGANVLTF. The CDR3 bases are TGTGCCAGCAGCTTAGTCCTACTAGCGGGTGTCTCTGGGGCCAACGTCCTGACTTTC.

This chain uses TRBV7-2 with TRBJ1-5; tentative D call: TRBD1 (6 bases). The V and J ends lost 5 bases and 7 bases respectively, with 18 bases between them. The CDR3 runs to 15 residues. Germline V gene sequence: CDR1 SGHTA, CDR2 FQGNSA. The CDR3 nucleotides are TGTGCCAGCAGCACCCAATCGGGGGGCGCCCAGCCCCAGCATTTT. Protein product: CASSTQSGGAQPQHF. Full variable domain (remainder filled in from reference TRBV7-2 and TRBJ1-5): GAGVSQSPSNKVTEKGKDVELRCDPISGHTALYWYRQSLGQGLEFLIYFQGNSAPDKSGLPSDRFSAERTGGSVSTLTIQRTQQEDSAVYLCASSTQSGGAQPQHFGDGTRLSIL.

This chain joins TRBV29-1 and TRBJ2-1, with D perhaps assigned TRBD1 or TRBD2 (5 bases each). Per germline, CDR1 SQVTM and CDR2 ANQGSEA. The CDR3 totals 15 residues. Trimming pared 5 bases from V and 5 bases from J, leaving 19 bases between. The CDR3 DNA reads TGCAGCGTTACAACCGGGACCATAAGTAACAATGAGCAGTTCTTC. Its translation is CSVTTGTISNNEQFF.

This chain connects TRBV6-6 to TRBJ2-5; D remains unclear. Per germline, CDR1 MNHNY and CDR2 SVGAGI (reference sequence). There are 16 residues in the CDR3. V was clipped by 2 bases and J by 1 base, with 14 bases between them. CDR3 amino acids: CASSYVSARPQETQYF. The CDR3 DNA follows: TGTGCCAGCAGTTACGTGTCAGCCCGACCCCAAGAGACCCAGTACTTC.

The rearrangement uses TRBV28 and TRBJ2-3; 7 bases match TRBD2. V gave up 10 bases and J gave up 3 bases; unmatched junction bases: 4. CDR3 length: 12 amino acids. CDR1 MDHEN and CDR2 SYDVKM come from the germline V gene. CDR3 bases: TGTGCCACAGCGGGGAGTACAGATACGCAGTATTTT. Its protein is CATAGSTDTQYF.

V usage is TRBV30 and J usage is TRBJ1-3; D is ambiguous. Germline V gives CDR1 GTSNPN, CDR2 SVGIG (reference sequence). Trimming pared 0 bases from V and 0 bases from J, leaving 6 bases between. This CDR3 region has 14 residues. The DNA of the CDR3 is TGTGCCTGGAGTGTACAGAACTCTGGAAACACCATATATTTT. Its protein product is CAWSVQNSGNTIYF. The full variable domain, rest sourced from reference TRBV30 and TRBJ1-3, is SQTIHQWPATLVQPVGSPLSLECTVEGTSNPNLYWYRQAAGRGLQLLFYSVGIGQISSEVPQNLSASRPQDRQFILSSKKLLLSDSGFYLCAWSVQNSGNTIYFGEGSWLTVV.

The chain joins TRBV5-5 to TRBJ1-4, with a possible D match to TRBD1 (5 bases). CDR1 and CDR2 from the germline V gene are SGHKS and YYEKEE (reference sequence). CDR3 length equals 16 residues. Trimming left V 5 bases short and J 0 bases short, with 14 bases between. CDR3: CASSSGTAATNEKLFF. The CDR3 region has the DNA TGTGCCAGCAGTTCCGGGACGGCGGCAACTAATGAAAAACTGTTTTTT.

This chain uses TRBV19 with TRBJ2-4; no clear D gene. Germline V gene data show CDR1 as LNHDA and CDR2 as SQIVND (reference sequence). The CDR3 has 15 amino acids. The germline V and J ends were trimmed by 5 bases and 0 bases, with 11 bases remaining between them. Here the CDR3 reads CASSYSYLAKNIQYF. In nucleotides, the CDR3 is TGTGCCAGTAGTTATAGTTACTTAGCCAAAAACATTCAGTACTTC.

V is TRBV7-9 and J is TRBJ1-1, with 9 bases lining up with TRBD1. There are 14 residues in the CDR3. Per germline, CDR1 SEHNR and CDR2 FQNEAQ (reference sequence). The junction had 2 bases not matched to a gene; V was cut back by 5 bases and J by 1 base. CDR3 residues: CASSRGQGNTEAFF. The CDR3, as DNA: TGTGCCAGCAGCCGGGGACAGGGGAACACTGAAGCTTTCTTT.

This chain joins TRBV30 and TRBJ1-6; the D gene is possibly TRBD1 (5 bases). Germline lookup yields CDR1 GTSNPN and CDR2 SVGIG (reference sequence). V dropped 0 bases and J dropped 14 bases, with 11 bases sitting between them. The CDR3 has 12 residues. CDR3 nucleotides: TGTGCCTGGAGTGTTCTGGGGACGGCCCTCCACTTT. This translates into CAWSVLGTALHF.

The chain uses TRBV5-1 and TRBJ2-1, with 8 bases lining up with TRBD2. The CDR3 is 15 amino acids. V was pared by 0 bases and J by 4 bases, with 3 bases of the junction left unmatched. The germline V gene has CDR1 SGHRS and CDR2 YFSETQ. Here the CDR3 reads CASSLVQREYNEQFF. In nucleotides, the CDR3 is TGCGCCAGCAGCTTGGTTCAGCGGGAGTACAATGAGCAGTTCTTC.

The gene calls are TRBV6-1 and TRBJ2-7; D could derive from TRBD1 or TRBD2 (6 bases each). The CDR3 runs to 15 residues. Trimming pared 4 bases from V and 3 bases from J, leaving 16 bases between. In germline, CDR1 is MNHNS, CDR2 SASEGT. The CDR3 region has the DNA TGTGCCAGCAGTGGGACAAGGGGGGCTTTCTACGAGCAGTACTTC. Protein product: CASSGTRGAFYEQYF.

The chain combines TRBV4-2 with TRBJ1-1; D unclear. This CDR3 has 13 amino acids. CDR1 and CDR2 (germline): LGHNA, YNFKEQ. The V end was cut by 0 bases, the J end by 1 base, with 3 bases between. CDR3 sequence: CASSQERNTEAFF. The CDR3 bases are TGTGCCAGCAGCCAAGAGAGGAACACTGAAGCTTTCTTT.

The chain uses TRBV2 and TRBJ2-3; 8 bases line up with TRBD2. The J segment lost 2 bases and the V segment lost 5 bases, leaving 9 bases of the junction unmatched. Germline CDR1 SNHLY, CDR2 FYNNEI. CDR3 length: 16 amino acids. The DNA of the CDR3 is TGTGCCAGCAGTCGGGAGGGCGGACTAACCACAGATACGCAGTATTTT. Translating it yields CASSREGGLTTDTQYF.

The chain carries TRBV19 and TRBJ2-1, with D hard to call. The V gene's germline CDR1 is LNHDA and CDR2 SQIVND (reference sequence). The CDR3 loop spans 13 amino acids. V lost 8 bases, J lost 7 bases, and 15 bases lay in between. Here the CDR3 DNA reads TGTGCCAGTCAGAGGACCTCCATGAATGAGCAGTTCTTC. Its translation: CASQRTSMNEQFF.

V and J are TRBV4-3 and TRBJ1-2; TRBD1 matches 7 bases. The CDR3 spans 16 residues. The trim removed 4 bases at V and 2 bases at J, leaving 10 bases unmatched. Germline-derived CDR1 and CDR2 are LGHNA and YSLEER. As DNA, the CDR3 is TGCGCCAGCAGCCGGAGCAGGGGGGTCGCGAACTATGGCTACACCTTC. Its protein is CASSRSRGVANYGYTF.

The chain combines TRBV7-9 with TRBJ1-4; D may be TRBD1 (5 bases). The germline V and J ends were trimmed by 1 base and 7 bases, with 16 bases remaining between them. Germline V lookup: CDR1 SEHNR, CDR2 FQNEAQ (reference sequence). There are 16 residues in the CDR3. The chain's CDR3 is CASSLGFVGVAEKLFF. The DNA of the CDR3 is TGTGCCAGCAGCTTAGGATTTGTGGGGGTCGCTGAAAAACTGTTTTTT.

The chain joins TRBV15 to TRBJ1-5, with D hard to call. Trimming pared 3 bases from V and 4 bases from J, leaving 4 bases between. Per germline, CDR1 LNHNV and CDR2 YYDKDF (reference sequence). The CDR3 is 12 residues long. DNA of the CDR3: TGTGCCACCAGCAGTCCTAATCAGCCCCAGCATTTT. Residues: CATSSPNQPQHF.

The V call is TRBV18, the J call TRBJ1-1; TRBD1 might be the D (5 bases). V dropped 8 bases and J dropped 4 bases, with 17 bases sitting between them. This CDR3 is built from 14 residues. CDR1 and CDR2 (germline): KGHSH, LQKENI. The CDR3 spells CASPPLNGGTEAFF. DNA of the CDR3: TGTGCCAGCCCCCCCCTGAATGGGGGCACTGAAGCTTTCTTT.

The gene calls are TRBV29-1 and TRBJ2-3; 9 bases agree with TRBD1. The CDR3 is made up of 14 amino acids. The V and J ends lost 6 bases and 1 base, in that order; junction bases with no gene match: 5. Per the germline V gene, CDR1 is SQVTM and CDR2 is ANQGSEA. The CDR3 here is CSVRQGVRTDTQYF. Written as DNA, the CDR3 is TGCAGCGTCCGACAGGGGGTCCGCACAGATACGCAGTATTTT.

This chain uses TRBV10-2 with TRBJ2-1; the match to TRBD1 covers 7 bases. Unmatched junction bases numbered 19, after V lost 5 bases and J lost 6 bases. The CDR3 sequence is 18 residues long. The germline V gene has CDR1 WSHSY and CDR2 SAAADI. The CDR3 reads CASSSSGVFADRSNEQFF. CDR3 nucleotides: TGCGCCAGCAGTTCCTCCGGTGTTTTTGCGGACAGGAGCAATGAGCAGTTCTTC.

Here the CDR3 DNA reads TGTGCCAGCAAACAAAACACTGAAGCTTTCTTT. The encoded protein is CASKQNTEAFF. This chain joins TRBV6-6 and TRBJ1-1; D remains ambiguous. The germline V and J ends were trimmed by 7 bases and 2 bases, with 5 bases remaining between them. Per germline, CDR1 MNHNY and CDR2 SVGAGI (reference sequence). This CDR3 is 11 amino acids long.

This chain joins TRBV6-5 and TRBJ1-5, with 7 bases that match TRBD1. J was trimmed by 4 bases and V by 6 bases; bases with no gene match: 9. Germline V gives CDR1 MNHEY, CDR2 SVGAGI. The CDR3 has 15 residues. CDR3 sequence reads: CASRSGTVFNQPQHF. The CDR3 DNA is TGTGCCAGCAGGAGTGGGACAGTATTTAATCAGCCCCAGCATTTT.

Notes on this clone: Distinct nucleotide sequences in the sample also encode this CDR3. The chain is built from TRBV27 and TRBJ2-7; tentatively, D is TRBD2 (5 bases). Germline V CDR1 and CDR2: MNHEY, SMNVEV (reference sequence). With 2 bases removed from V and 0 bases from J, the gap between germline ends came to 14 bases. The length of the CDR3 is 16 residues. CDR3 bases: TGTGCCAGCAGTTTAAACCCGGCTAGCTCCTCCTACGAGCAGTACTTC. Translating it yields CASSLNPASSSYEQYF.

In its sample, this clone was seen a few times. The V and J genes are TRBV4-3 and TRBJ1-2; D uncertain. The CDR3 totals 14 residues. Trimming stripped 4 bases from V and 5 bases from J, with 14 bases between. The germline gives CDR1 LGHNA, CDR2 YSLEER. CDR3 bases: TGCGCCAGCAGCCCTGACCGGGTGTCATATGGCTACACCTTC. It is translated as CASSPDRVSYGYTF.

In its sample, this clone was seen once. The rearrangement links TRBV9 to TRBJ2-7; 8 nucleotides match TRBD2. The CDR3 sequence is 16 residues long. With V trimmed by 0 bases and J by 0 bases, 5 bases remained unmatched. The V gene's germline CDR1 is SGDLS and CDR2 YYNGEE. The CDR3 is CASSVGPGGDSYEQYF. In DNA, the CDR3 is TGTGCCAGCAGCGTAGGGCCGGGAGGGGACTCCTACGAGCAGTACTTC.

V and J are TRBV7-9 and TRBJ2-4, with D tentatively TRBD1 or TRBD2 (5 bases each). Germline values: CDR1 SEHNR, CDR2 FQNEAQ (reference sequence). The CDR3 sequence is 16 residues long. Trimming removed 2 bases from V and 1 base from J, with 12 bases in between. CDR3 sequence: CASSLSGTSAKNIQYF. The CDR3 nucleotides read TGTGCCAGCAGCTTATCTGGGACGTCGGCCAAAAACATTCAGTACTTC.